This TCR beta chain was identified during a study of cytomegalovirus exposure and HLA in healthy donors. Study-level findings and limits: Cytomegalovirus status was reportedly diagnosed by the classifier with high specificity and sensitivity. There were fewer than 200 TCR beta chains listed as cytomegalovirus-associated.

Concerning this clone itself: The target antigen is unknown.

Libraries were prepared by immunoSEQ multiplex PCR; TCRdb keeps only in-frame clonotypes and omits some of them. The sample holds approximately 300,000 clones; 87% are singletons and the top ten take roughly 1.2%. Trimming took 0 bases from V and 9 from J, leaving 8 bases between them. This CDR3 comprises 12 residues. The germline CDR1 and CDR2 sequences are GTSNPN and SVGIG (reference sequence). The donors were part of the roughly 110-subject validation cohort, which stood apart from the 666-subject first cohort. This receptor was identified in a woman in her twenties or thirties in good health and CMV-seropositive. The V call is TRBV30, the J call TRBJ1-4; D remains unclear. The sequenced sample consisted of PBMCs. CDR3 region: CAWSVPQKKLFF. As DNA, the CDR3 is TGTGCCTGGAGTGTACCCCAAAAAAAACTGTTTTTT.